The present T cell receptor beta chain was sequenced within a study of shared clonotypes between healthy human individuals. On the study more broadly: Three plates each covered CD4 naive and memory; CD8 naive two, CD8 memory one.

Looked up from germline, CDR1 is MNHNY and CDR2 is SVGAGI (reference sequence). The CDR3 consists of 15 residues. The V and J ends lost 5 bases and 4 bases respectively, with 17 bases between them. Using immunoSEQ multiplex PCR, the repertoire was profiled, and TCRdb retains in-frame clones only, with some absent. The table lists around 2,000,000 clones, approximately 95% of them singletons. CD45RO-negative cells were positively selected for CCR7, leaving out terminally differentiated effector memory CD45RA+ cells. The chain links TRBV6-6 to TRBJ1-2; D gene unclear. Sequencing was carried out using naive CD8+ T cells sorted from blood. The TCR sequence derives from a man in his late teens or twenties in good health. The CDR3 region is CASSARLDSFYGYTF. The CDR3 DNA reads as TGTGCCAGCAGTGCCCGCTTGGACTCATTCTATGGCTACACCTTC.